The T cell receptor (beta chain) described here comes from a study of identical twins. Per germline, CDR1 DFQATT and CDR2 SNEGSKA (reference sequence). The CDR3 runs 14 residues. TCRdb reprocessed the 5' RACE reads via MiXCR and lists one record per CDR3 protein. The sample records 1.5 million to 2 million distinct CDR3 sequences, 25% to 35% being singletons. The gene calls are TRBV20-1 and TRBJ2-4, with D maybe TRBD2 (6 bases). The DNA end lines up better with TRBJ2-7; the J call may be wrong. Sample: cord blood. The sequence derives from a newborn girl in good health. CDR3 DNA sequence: TGCAGTGCTACAAAAAGCACTAGCCCCTACGAGCAGTACTTC. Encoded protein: CSATKSTSPYEQYF.